What follows is one T cell receptor (beta chain) and its context. The data were obtained in a study of T-cell memory formation after mild COVID-19. For the study at large: Among the donors, TCR clusters were largely specific to each donor.

TCR alpha and TCR beta cDNA libraries carrying sample barcodes and UMIs were produced by 5'RACE using constant-segment primers. From the 5' RACE reads, TCRdb called clonotypes with MiXCR, one entry per CDR3 protein. The sample lists hundreds of thousands of distinct CDR3 sequences, about a fifth seen once, with under 15% in the top ten. Between the trimmed V and J ends, which lost 1 base and 11 bases, there was a span of 14 bases. The germline V gene encodes CDR1 SEHNR and CDR2 FQNEAQ (reference sequence). The CDR3 length is 13 residues. The sequencing input was PBMCs or a T cell subset sorted from them (not recorded which). The gene calls are TRBV7-9 and TRBJ1-1; D gene uncertain. The clonotype originates from an adult woman who had mild COVID-19 (a few samples of this study predate the infection). Cell type and time point are not known. CDR3 in DNA: TGTGCCAGCAGCTTAGGGGGAAGGGAGCGGGCTTTCTTT. It translates to CASSLGGRERAFF. Supplemented by reference TRBV7-9 and TRBJ1-1, the full variable domain reads DTGVSQNPRHKITKRGQNVTFRCDPISEHNRLYWYRQTLGQGPEFLTYFQNEAQLEKSRLLSDRFSAERPKGSFSTLEIQRTEQGDSAMYLCASSLGGRERAFFGQGTRLTVV.